The source of this T cell receptor beta chain is a study of blood T cells in healthy people across ages. The CDR3 has 13 residues. CDR1 ENHRY and CDR2 SYGVKD come from the germline V gene. Every donor provided roughly 10 milliliters of peripheral blood. Remarks on this clonotype: No antigen is known for it. One end of the junction fails to match germline, which may point to a read error.

Findings and caveats of the study: Naive T cell percentage by flow cytometry tracked strongly with beta diversity. Estimated diversity across one million T cells was deemed an underestimate.

Using a J-beta primer mix together with a sample-barcoded 5' primer, a second PCR was run for about 7 to 12 cycles. A single record per CDR3 protein comes from TCRdb applying MiXCR to the 5' RACE reads. The sample contains hundreds of thousands of distinct CDR3 sequences, 40% to 50% of which appear only once. V and J are TRBV10-3 and TRBJ1-6; a weak D match, TRBD1 (5 bases). Sample: blood. The sequence was obtained from a man older than 75 in good health. CDR3 sequence (DNA): TGTGCCACGTGGGACGCAGATAATTTACCCCTCCACTTT. Its translation is CATWDADNLPLHF.